This entry lists 19 T cell receptor beta chains sequenced from one sample in a study of T-cell reconstitution after alpha-beta-depleted transplantation in children. A library of TCRbeta sequences, prepared with unique molecular identifiers, was generated. MiXCR, applied by TCRdb to the PCR reads, yields one record per CDR3 protein. The sample contains a few hundred thousand distinct CDR3 sequences, around 8.9% of which appear only once. Sequenced material: PBMCs from the stem cell graft donor, taken from the stem cell graft. Receptor source: a human donor who donated a stem cell graft to a child with SCID.

This clonotype was recorded many times. This sequence joins TRBV15 and TRBJ2-1, with a possible D match to TRBD1 (6 bases). The germline gives CDR1 LNHNV, CDR2 YYDKDF (reference sequence). The length of the CDR3 is 13 residues. V was shortened by 5 bases and J by 8 bases, with 13 bases between the two germline ends. CDR3 in DNA: TGTGCCACCAGCGGGCCCCCAGGGGATGAGCAGTTCTTC. Encoded protein: CATSGPPGDEQFF.

This clonotype was observed at least ten times. The genes are TRBV20-1 and TRBJ1-2; 8 bases match TRBD1. There are 14 residues in the CDR3. From germline, CDR1 is DFQATT and CDR2 SNEGSKA (reference sequence). The ends lost 7 bases at V and 8 bases at J; junction bases unmatched: 15. This CDR3 reads CSGTPPGQGGGYTF. CDR3 coding DNA: TGCAGTGGCACTCCTCCAGGACAGGGAGGAGGCTACACCTTC.

This clonotype occurred many times. The V gene is TRBV6-5, the J gene TRBJ1-3; 8 bases match TRBD1. The V gene's germline CDR1 is MNHEY and CDR2 SVGAGI. The V and J ends lost 6 bases and 9 bases, in that order; junction bases with no gene match: 1. This CDR3 spans 11 amino acids. The CDR3 is CASRDRGTIYF. DNA of the CDR3: TGTGCCAGCAGAGACAGGGGCACCATATATTTT.

This clonotype was observed at least ten times. V is TRBV5-1 and J is TRBJ1-2, with D unclear. V was trimmed by 4 bases and J by 6 bases, leaving 16 bases between them. The length of the CDR3 is 14 residues. Germline-derived CDR1 and CDR2 are SGHRS and YFSETQ. The DNA for the CDR3 is TGCGCCAGCAGCCTAGACTCCGGCCGCGATGGCTACACCTTC. Protein: CASSLDSGRDGYTF.

This clonotype was counted ten times or more. Here the CDR3 DNA reads TGCGCCAGCAGCAGTGACAGGGCCGGTGAAAAACTGTTTTTT. Amino acids: CASSSDRAGEKLFF. This chain uses TRBV5-1 with TRBJ1-4; TRBD1 matches 7 bases. Trimming cost V 4 bases and J 7 bases; bases outside gene matches: 7. The CDR3 loop spans 14 amino acids. Germline CDR1 is SGHRS and CDR2 is YFSETQ.

This clonotype has at least ten counts. The chain employs TRBV5-1 and TRBJ2-7; 9 positions agree with TRBD2. Looked up from germline, CDR1 is SGHRS and CDR2 is YFSETQ. V dropped 0 bases and J dropped 6; count of bases not matched to a gene: 7. The CDR3 is 15 amino acids. The CDR3 is CASSLEGTSSSEQYF. The CDR3 DNA reads as TGCGCCAGCAGCTTGGAAGGGACTAGCAGTTCCGAGCAGTACTTC. Full variable domain (outside the CDR3, taken from reference TRBV5-1 and TRBJ2-7): KAGVTQTPRYLIKTRGQQVTLSCSPISGHRSVSWYQQTPGQGLQFLFEYFSETQRNKGNFPGRFSGRQFSNSRSEMNVSTLELGDSALYLCASSLEGTSSSEQYFGPGTRLTVT.

This clonotype occurred many times. The V gene is TRBV19, the J gene TRBJ1-5; D is perhaps TRBD1 (5 bases). Trimming shortened V by 3 bases and J by 3 bases, and 12 bases separated the two germline ends. The germline V gene has CDR1 LNHDA and CDR2 SQIVND (reference sequence). This CDR3 comprises 15 residues. CDR3 nucleotide sequence: TGTGCCAGTAGTATGGCCGCAGGGCCCAATCAGCCCCAGCATTTT. Protein: CASSMAAGPNQPQHF.

This clonotype was seen repeatedly, ten times or more. V is TRBV6-6 and J is TRBJ2-7, with a possible D match to TRBD2 (5 bases). The CDR3 loop spans 11 amino acids. Per germline, CDR1 MNHNY and CDR2 SVGAGI (reference sequence). The V gene lost 2 bases and the J gene lost 7 bases, with 6 bases spanning the gap. CDR3 nucleotides: TGTGCCAGCAGTTACGGAGGTGAGCAGTACTTC. It yields the protein CASSYGGEQYF.

This clonotype occurred many times. The gene calls are TRBV20-1 and TRBJ2-1; D uncertain. V lost 0 bases to trimming and J lost 3 bases, with 15 bases between them. Germline V lookup: CDR1 DFQATT, CDR2 SNEGSKA (reference sequence). The CDR3 consists of 16 residues. CDR3 sequence reads: CSARDPSGSSYNEQFF. The DNA for the CDR3 is TGCAGTGCTAGAGACCCCTCAGGATCCAGCTACAATGAGCAGTTCTTC.

This clonotype appeared many times. The chain links TRBV12-3 or TRBV12-4 to TRBJ2-1; D is perhaps TRBD1 (7 bases). Trimming removed 6 bases at V and 8 bases at J, with 20 bases between. There are 15 residues in the CDR3. CDR3 amino acids: CASRAWTGGQDEQFF. DNA for the CDR3: TGTGCCAGCAGGGCCTGGACAGGAGGGCAAGATGAGCAGTTCTTC.

This clonotype was recorded at least ten times. The chain employs TRBV7-9 and TRBJ2-4; perhaps D is TRBD1 or TRBD2 (6 bases each). This CDR3 is 14 amino acids long. The V gene lost 10 bases and the J gene lost 0 bases, with 13 bases spanning the gap. CDR1 is SEHNR and CDR2 is FQNEAQ in the germline V gene (reference sequence). CDR3 amino acids: CATVPGAAKNIQYF. The CDR3 nucleotides read TGTGCCACCGTCCCGGGGGCAGCCAAAAACATTCAGTACTTC.

This clonotype was observed at least ten times. V is TRBV9 and J is TRBJ1-6; D is possibly TRBD1 (6 bases). This CDR3 contains 16 residues. Germline-derived CDR1 and CDR2 are SGDLS and YYNGEE. V lost 5 bases to trimming and J lost 7 bases, with 19 bases between them. The CDR3 region has the DNA TGTGCCAGCAGTGATGACAGGACCGGTGGGAATTCACCCCTCCACTTT. It translates to CASSDDRTGGNSPLHF. The full variable domain, rest sourced from reference TRBV9 and TRBJ1-6, is DSGVTQTPKHLITATGQRVTLRCSPRSGDLSVYWYQQSLDQGLQFLIQYYNGEERAKGNILERFSAQQFPDLHSELNLSSLELGDSALYFCASSDDRTGGNSPLHFGNGTRLTVT.

In its sample, this clonotype was seen many times. The chain has TRBV11-1 and TRBJ2-1, with TRBD1 matching over 12 bases. The germline gives CDR1 SGHAT, CDR2 FQDESV (reference sequence). With 4 bases clipped from V and 0 bases from J, the junction kept 7 bases outside the gene matches. The CDR3 is made up of 18 amino acids. The CDR3 reads CASSSGTGGSSSYNEQFF. The CDR3 bases are TGTGCCAGCAGCTCCGGGACAGGGGGCTCTAGCTCCTACAATGAGCAGTTCTTC.

This clonotype was recorded many times. This chain connects TRBV4-1 to TRBJ2-2, with 11 bases that match TRBD2. With V trimmed by 0 bases and J by 3 bases, 12 bases remained unmatched. Germline V CDR1 and CDR2: MGHRA, YSYEKL. There are 20 residues in the CDR3. The CDR3 spells CASSQDWLAGGSLDTGELFF. CDR3 nucleotide sequence: TGCGCCAGCAGCCAAGATTGGCTAGCGGGGGGCAGCCTCGACACCGGGGAGCTGTTTTTT.

This clonotype was seen at least ten times. The CDR3 DNA reads as TGTGCCAGCACACTAGAGGGGAGTATAGATACGCAGTATTTT. Its protein product is CASTLEGSIDTQYF. The V and J genes are TRBV2 and TRBJ2-3, with D possibly being TRBD1 or TRBD2 (5 bases each). V gave up 7 bases and J gave up 5 bases, with 16 bases separating them. The V gene's germline CDR1 is SNHLY and CDR2 FYNNEI. The CDR3 runs 14 residues.

This clonotype has at least ten counts. The rearrangement uses TRBV5-1 and TRBJ1-1; D is perhaps TRBD1 (6 bases). The germline V gene has CDR1 SGHRS and CDR2 YFSETQ. V dropped 4 bases and J dropped 4 bases, with 17 bases sitting between them. CDR3 length equals 15 residues. The CDR3 DNA reads TGCGCCAGCAGCCAAACTGGGACATTCGGCACTGAAGCTTTCTTT. Translation gives CASSQTGTFGTEAFF.

This clonotype came up many times. The chain has TRBV7-2 and TRBJ2-1; tentative D call: TRBD1 (5 bases). The CDR3 sequence is 14 residues long. Germline assignment: CDR1 SGHTA and CDR2 FQGNSA. Between the trimmed V and J ends, which lost 2 bases and 14 bases, there was a span of 19 bases. The CDR3 DNA follows: TGTGCCAGCAGCTTATCGCCAGGGATCGCTCTAGAGTTCTTC. Amino acids: CASSLSPGIALEFF.

V gene TRBV20-1 combines with J gene TRBJ2-7, with 7 bases matching TRBD1. The V gene end was trimmed by 5 bases and the J gene end by 2 bases; junction bases not matched to a gene: 9. The CDR3 is made up of 14 amino acids. Germline values: CDR1 DFQATT, CDR2 SNEGSKA (reference sequence). In DNA form, the CDR3 reads TGCAGTGCTTGGGACAGACGCGACACCTACGAGCAGTACTTC. It codes for CSAWDRRDTYEQYF.

This clonotype was recorded many times. The chain is built from TRBV12-3 or TRBV12-4 and TRBJ2-3; 9 bases align to TRBD2. The CDR3 extends over 16 amino acids. V was clipped by 3 bases and J by 0 bases; unmatched bases: 4. The CDR3 loop reads CASSLAGLASTDTQYF. The CDR3 DNA follows: TGTGCCAGCAGTTTGGCCGGACTAGCGAGCACAGATACGCAGTATTTT.